The 30 T cell receptor beta chains below all came from one sample that was sequenced in a study of blood T cell repertoires in COVID-19 (dated by TCRdb to 2019 to 2021). Libraries came from the immunoSEQ multiplex PCR assay. TCRdb carries this immuneACCESS record with in-frame sequences only. Its versions omit some clonotypes, under half of them owing to an unresolved V gene in the studies checked, with the rest unexplained. This sample gives tens of thousands of clones in total; 65% to 90% of them show up just once. The ten largest clones take up more than 9.5% of the sample. Material: peripheral blood. These receptors originate from a human donor in a cohort sampled during active COVID-19.

The chain has TRBV5-4 and TRBJ2-7; 7 positions match TRBD2. V shed 2 bases and J 4 bases; nucleotides not matched to a gene: 9. The V gene's germline CDR1 is SGHNT and CDR2 YYREEE (reference sequence). CDR3 length: 15 amino acids. The CDR3 here is CASSFGLVGSYEQYF. CDR3 coding DNA: TGTGCCAGCAGCTTCGGACTAGTCGGGTCGTACGAGCAGTACTTC.

This sequence joins TRBV6-2 or TRBV6-3 and TRBJ1-5; 7 nucleotides line up with TRBD1. CDR3 size: 15 residues. CDR1 is MNHEY, CDR2 SVGEGT, per germline. J lost 5 bases, V lost 6 bases, and 10 bases had no gene match. In DNA, the CDR3 is TGTGCCAGCAGCCCCAGGAGGGGGCGAGATCAGCCCCAGCATTTT. It specifies CASSPRRGRDQPQHF.

This chain joins TRBV19 and TRBJ2-2, with 11 bases identical to TRBD2. Germline CDR1 and CDR2: LNHDA and SQIVND (reference sequence). Trimming removed 5 bases from V and 4 bases from J; junction bases left unmatched: 3. This CDR3 region has 15 residues. DNA for the CDR3: TGTGCCAGTAGTCGTAGCGGGAGGGGCACCGGGGAGCTGTTTTTT. Encoded protein: CASSRSGRGTGELFF.

The V call is TRBV18, the J call TRBJ2-2; 8 bases fit TRBD1. The V gene end was trimmed by 1 base and the J gene end by 1 base; junction bases not matched to a gene: 8. Germline V gene sequence: CDR1 KGHSH, CDR2 LQKENI. The CDR3 length is 18 residues. CDR3 in amino acids: CASSPRPGQGGNTGELFF. CDR3 sequence (DNA): TGTGCCAGCTCACCACGACCTGGACAGGGAGGGAACACCGGGGAGCTGTTTTTT.

This chain connects TRBV7-9 to TRBJ1-3; D is undetermined. The CDR3 extends over 16 amino acids. The germline V gene encodes CDR1 SEHNR and CDR2 FQNEAQ (reference sequence). Trimming shortened V by 3 bases and J by 0 bases, and 12 bases separated the two germline ends. This CDR3 is CASSFSGSYSGNTIYF. CDR3 sequence (DNA): TGTGCCAGCAGCTTTTCAGGATCCTACTCTGGAAACACCATATATTTT.

J is TRBJ2-3 and V is TRBV27; 10 nucleotides line up with TRBD2. V shed 6 bases and J 4 bases; nucleotides not matched to a gene: 7. CDR1 and CDR2 (germline): MNHEY, SMNVEV (reference sequence). The CDR3 length is 15 residues. The CDR3 sequence is CASRTLAGGADTQYF. CDR3 coding DNA: TGTGCCAGCAGGACATTAGCGGGAGGTGCAGATACGCAGTATTTT.

This chain joins TRBV5-1 and TRBJ1-1; D ambiguous. The germline V and J ends were trimmed by 4 bases and 0 bases, with 7 bases remaining between them. Germline V gives CDR1 SGHRS, CDR2 YFSETQ. The CDR3 spans 13 residues. The CDR3 bases are TGCGCCAGCAGCCCCGCTATGAACACTGAAGCTTTCTTT. Protein product: CASSPAMNTEAFF.

This clone was observed a handful of times. The chain carries TRBV6-5 and TRBJ1-2; 9 bases fit TRBD1. Germline V CDR1 and CDR2: MNHEY, SVGAGI. The CDR3 has 14 amino acids. V lost 7 bases and J lost 3; bases outside the gene matches: 6. The CDR3 DNA reads TGTGCCAGCACGGGAACAGGGGGCTACTATGGCTACACCTTC. This encodes CASTGTGGYYGYTF.

J is TRBJ2-7 and V is TRBV6-2 or TRBV6-3; no clear D gene. Germline V lookup: CDR1 MNHEY, CDR2 SVGEGT. With 2 bases removed from V and 6 bases from J, the gap between germline ends came to 8 bases. The CDR3 loop spans 12 amino acids. The chain's CDR3 is CASSYPPLEQYF. Here the CDR3 DNA reads TGTGCCAGCAGTTACCCCCCTCTCGAGCAGTACTTC.

The chain couples TRBV3-1 (or the pseudogene TRBV3-2) to TRBJ1-5; TRBD1 is a possible D gene (5 bases). This CDR3 is 15 amino acids long. From germline, CDR1 is LGHDT and CDR2 YNNKEL (reference sequence). V was cut by 0 bases and J by 4 bases, with 10 bases left in between. CDR3 sequence (DNA): TGTGCCAGCAGCCAAGATAGGCAGGGTAATCAGCCCCAGCATTTT. This gives the protein CASSQDRQGNQPQHF.

V and J are TRBV28 and TRBJ1-4; D is ambiguous. CDR1 is MDHEN and CDR2 is SYDVKM in the germline V gene. With 10 bases removed from V and 0 bases from J, the gap between germline ends came to 12 bases. CDR3 length equals 14 residues. The CDR3 sequence: CATAPVATNEKLFF. The CDR3 coding sequence is TGTGCCACCGCTCCGGTTGCAACTAATGAAAAACTGTTTTTT.

This chain uses TRBV6-2 or TRBV6-3 with TRBJ2-5, with 9 nucleotides matching TRBD1. This CDR3 contains 14 residues. Trimming at V came to 2 bases and at J to 9 bases, leaving 7 bases not matched to a gene. From germline, CDR1 is MNHEY and CDR2 SVGEGT. In DNA, the CDR3 is TGTGCCAGCAGTTACGGGGACAGGGACTTTGCCCAGTACTTC. Its translation is CASSYGDRDFAQYF.

In its sample, this clone was seen once. The rearrangement joins TRBV28 to TRBJ2-1; 8 bases map to TRBD2. V lost 8 bases, J lost 0 bases, and 9 bases stayed unmatched. Germline values: CDR1 MDHEN, CDR2 SYDVKM. CDR3 length: 16 amino acids. The CDR3: CASSRGGRISYNEQFF. DNA of the CDR3: TGTGCCAGCTCTCGGGGGGGGCGAATCTCCTACAATGAGCAGTTCTTC. The full variable domain, with the rest looked up from reference TRBV28 and TRBJ2-1, is DVKVTQSSRYLVKRTGEKVFLECVQDMDHENMFWYRQDPGLGLRLIYFSYDVKMKEKGDIPEGYSVSREKKERFSLILESASTNQTSMYLCASSRGGRISYNEQFFGPGTRLTVL.

The chain combines TRBV6-2 or TRBV6-3 with TRBJ1-5; 8 positions match TRBD1. J gave up 3 bases and V 0 bases, and 7 bases lay outside the gene matches. The CDR3 loop spans 17 amino acids. Per germline, CDR1 MNHEY and CDR2 SVGEGT. In DNA form, the CDR3 reads TGTGCCAGCAGTTACTCCCCGACAGGGGCCTCCAATCAGCCCCAGCATTTT. Encoded protein: CASSYSPTGASNQPQHF.

In DNA form, the CDR3 reads TGTGCCATCAGTGAGGGAGGAATTGAGGCTAATGAAAAACTGTTTTTT. This gives the protein CAISEGGIEANEKLFF. The chain uses TRBV10-3 and TRBJ1-4; D gene ambiguous. Germline V gives CDR1 ENHRY, CDR2 SYGVKD. This CDR3 region has 16 residues. The ends were cut back, 2 bases at V and 3 bases at J, with 13 bases in the middle.

The chain carries TRBV18 and TRBJ2-7; no definite D call. CDR3 length: 13 residues. Germline CDR1 is KGHSH and CDR2 is LQKENI. V was pared by 2 bases and J by 3 bases, with 8 bases between. The CDR3 reads CASSPGQNYEQYF. DNA for the CDR3: TGTGCCAGCTCACCAGGTCAGAACTACGAGCAGTACTTC.

This clone is a singleton in its sample. V is TRBV21-1 and J is TRBJ2-1; the D call of TRBD2 is as the table states it, not checked on the DNA. TRBV21-1 is a known pseudogene. The CDR3 contains 13 residues. CDR3 protein: CARRGGSYNEQFF. The CDR3 DNA reads as TGTGCCAGACGGGGGGGTAGCTACAATGAGCAGTTCTTC.

The rearrangement joins TRBV6-5 to TRBJ1-2; D gene uncertain. V shed 5 bases and J shed 4 bases, with 17 bases lying between them. CDR3 size: 15 residues. CDR1 and CDR2 from the germline V gene are MNHEY and SVGAGI. CDR3 coding DNA: TGTGCCAGCAGTCCCCGGCGGGAGGGAGGCTATGGCTACACCTTC. Its translation: CASSPRREGGYGYTF.

As to this clone: One end of the junction fails to match germline, which may point to a read error. V is TRBV5-6 and J is TRBJ2-7; D is perhaps TRBD1 (6 bases). Germline values: CDR1 SGHDT, CDR2 YYEEEE. The CDR3 extends over 16 amino acids. CDR3 nucleotide sequence: TGTGCCAGCAGGTTGGGCCCCGGGACAAGTACCTACGAGCAGTACTTC. Protein sequence: CASRLGPGTSTYEQYF.

This clone came up once. V is TRBV7-2 and J is TRBJ2-3; D perhaps matches TRBD2 (6 bases). The V gene lost 1 base and the J gene lost 2 bases, with 13 bases spanning the gap. The CDR3 covers 16 residues. Germline lookup yields CDR1 SGHTA and CDR2 FQGNSA. The CDR3 bases are TGTGCCAGCAGCTTAGTCAAGACTAGAACCACAGATACGCAGTATTTT. Translated, it gives CASSLVKTRTTDTQYF.

The V gene is TRBV3-1 (or the pseudogene TRBV3-2), the J gene TRBJ2-5; TRBD1 aligns across 7 bases. V lost 4 bases and J lost 2; bases outside the gene matches: 7. Germline CDR1 reads LGHDT; CDR2 reads YNNKEL (reference sequence). The length of the CDR3 is 15 residues. CDR3 residues: CASSRTPQGQETQYF. DNA for the CDR3: TGTGCCAGCAGCCGGACCCCACAGGGGCAAGAGACCCAGTACTTC.

The V call is TRBV19, the J call TRBJ1-6, with D hard to call. This CDR3 contains 16 residues. Germline CDR1 LNHDA, CDR2 SQIVND (reference sequence). Trimming took 6 bases from V and 0 from J, leaving 12 bases between them. CDR3 in amino acids: CASRVEWSSYNSPLHF. The DNA for the CDR3 is TGTGCCAGTAGGGTCGAGTGGAGCTCCTATAATTCACCCCTCCACTTT.

The CDR3 here is CASSRGGGMSYEQYF. CDR3 nucleotides: TGCGCCAGCAGCCGGGGCGGGGGAATGTCCTACGAGCAGTACTTC. This chain connects TRBV4-3 to TRBJ2-7, with TRBD2 matching over 7 bases. This CDR3 has 15 amino acids. With 4 bases clipped from V and 1 base from J, the junction kept 7 bases outside the gene matches. Per germline, CDR1 LGHNA and CDR2 YSLEER.

The chain is built from TRBV28 and TRBJ1-1; D is undetermined. From germline, CDR1 is MDHEN and CDR2 SYDVKM. V dropped 1 base and J dropped 7 bases, with 13 bases sitting between them. The CDR3 loop spans 14 amino acids. This CDR3 reads CASSLLRAQDEAFF. CDR3 in DNA: TGTGCCAGCAGTTTATTGCGGGCCCAGGATGAAGCTTTCTTT.

The chain recombines TRBV12-5 with TRBJ2-1, with a tentative D call TRBD2 (6 bases). This CDR3 contains 14 residues. From germline, CDR1 is LGHNT and CDR2 FRNRAP. With 8 bases removed from V and 0 bases from J, the gap between germline ends came to 11 bases. This chain's CDR3 is CASRRESSYNEQFF. CDR3 sequence (DNA): TGTGCTAGTCGTCGGGAGAGCTCCTACAATGAGCAGTTCTTC.

The chain employs TRBV5-1 and TRBJ2-2; no clear D. Germline-derived CDR1 and CDR2 are SGHRS and YFSETQ. The CDR3 has 13 residues. The ends were cut back, 4 bases at V and 6 bases at J, with 10 bases in the middle. CDR3 residues: CASSEFYSGELFF. The CDR3 DNA follows: TGCGCCAGCAGCGAATTCTATTCCGGGGAGCTGTTTTTT.

The CDR3 loop is CATSAPRGNTEAFF. CDR3 bases: TGTGCCACCAGTGCTCCTCGGGGGAACACTGAAGCTTTCTTT. The V and J genes are TRBV24-1 and TRBJ1-1; D is unresolved. CDR1 is KGHDR and CDR2 is SFDVKD in the germline V gene. V shed 5 bases and J shed 1 base, with 10 bases lying between them. This CDR3 contains 14 residues.

The table lists this clone with a count of one. The rearrangement uses TRBV28 and TRBJ1-4, with D maybe TRBD1 (5 bases). This CDR3 contains 15 residues. Per germline, CDR1 MDHEN and CDR2 SYDVKM. V dropped 5 bases and J dropped 4 bases, with 14 bases sitting between them. In DNA form, the CDR3 reads TGTGCCAGCAGTCATCGACAGACGTTTAATGAAAAACTGTTTTTT. Encoded protein: CASSHRQTFNEKLFF.

A single count supports this clone. The rearrangement joins TRBV14 to TRBJ1-6; 7 bases are a match to TRBD1. The CDR3 extends over 17 amino acids. The germline gives CDR1 SGHDN, CDR2 FVKESK. V shed 8 bases, J shed 9 bases, and the junction held 19 bases outside the gene matches. The CDR3 DNA is TGTGCCAGCTCTGCCAGGACAGGAGGTGTTATAGGTTCACCCCTCCACTTT. Protein product: CASSARTGGVIGSPLHF.

The chain has TRBV10-2 and TRBJ2-1; 15 nucleotides line up with TRBD2. This CDR3 has 17 residues. The germline V gene has CDR1 WSHSY and CDR2 SAAADI. Trimming removed 2 bases from V and 5 bases from J; junction bases left unmatched: 4. The CDR3 region is CASSERGLAGGHNEQFF. In nucleotides, the CDR3 is TGCGCCAGCAGTGAGCGGGGACTAGCGGGAGGTCACAATGAGCAGTTCTTC.